This is a list of T cell receptor beta chains from one sample in a study of T cell responses to AZD1222 COVID-19 vaccine. Profiled with immunoSEQ multiplex PCR; TCRdb holds only in-frame clones, not every one. The profile shows around 130,000 clones, about 86% of them singletons. Sample: peripheral blood, taken on day 0 of AZD1222 vaccination. All receptors come from an adult in good health. The CDR3 runs from the conserved cysteine through the conserved F or W. Each record gives: clone size, D gene, V gene, J gene, CDR3 protein, CDR3 DNA. The D gene is left open where the match is weak. The size field is filled for only some rows; it gives once, few, many or a size class.

once,NA,TRBV28,TRBJ1-1,CAGQMRGHTEAFF,TGTGCCGGACAGATGAGAGGGCACACTGAAGCTTTCTTT
NA,TRBD1,TRBV2,TRBJ1-1,CASSLRTGNTEAFF,TGTGCCAGCAGTCTCCGGACAGGGAACACTGAAGCTTTCTTT
NA,NA,TRBV2,TRBJ1-3,CASSEAQGYGNTIYF,TGTGCCAGCAGTGAAGCGCAGGGTTACGGAAACACCATATATTTT
NA,NA,TRBV5-4,TRBJ2-3,CASSLLLGPGTDTQYF,TGTGCCAGCAGCTTATTACTGGGTCCAGGCACAGATACGCAGTATTTT
NA,NA,TRBV28,TRBJ1-1,CASSFRQENTEAFF,TGTGCCAGCAGTTTCCGACAGGAAAACACTGAAGCTTTCTTT
once,NA,TRBV6-4,TRBJ1-1,CAPNTEAFF,TGTGCTCCTAACACTGAAGCTTTCTTT
NA,TRBD2,TRBV5-1,TRBJ2-5,CASSLAAGGPEETQYF,TGCGCCAGCAGCTTGGCCGCGGGGGGGCCTGAAGAGACCCAGTACTTC
NA,NA,TRBV3-1/TRBV3-2,TRBJ1-4,CASSQFGVSAATNEKLFF,TGTGCCAGCAGCCAATTTGGAGTATCGGCAGCAACTAATGAAAAACTGTTTTTT
NA,TRBD2,TRBV6-6,TRBJ2-1,CASRYRTSGMHNEQFF,TGTGCCAGCAGATATCGTACTAGCGGGATGCACAATGAGCAGTTCTTC
NA,NA,TRBV18,TRBJ1-1,CASSPANTEAFF,TGTGCCAGCTCACCAGCGAACACTGAAGCTTTCTTT
NA,TRBD1,TRBV7-9,TRBJ1-2,CASSPGQGRWYGYTF,TGTGCCAGCAGCCCCGGACAGGGTAGATGGTATGGCTACACCTTC
NA,TRBD1,TRBV19,TRBJ1-5,CASTFGTGGGQPQHF,TGTGCCAGTACCTTCGGGACAGGGGGCGGTCAGCCCCAGCATTTT
once,NA,TRBV30,TRBJ2-7,CAWGATGIYEQYF,TGTGCCTGGGGGGCAACAGGGATCTACGAGCAGTACTTC
once,NA,TRBV27,TRBJ1-3,CASSFAGSSGNTIYF,TGTGCCAGCAGTTTCGCAGGGAGCTCTGGAAACACCATATATTTT
NA,TRBD1,TRBV2,TRBJ1-2,CASRQGARGYTF,TGTGCCAGCAGGCAGGGGGCGCGTGGCTACACCTTC
NA,NA,TRBV5-1,TRBJ2-3,CASSSPRSPYLPTDTQYF,TGCGCCAGCAGCTCCCCACGTTCCCCGTACCTCCCCACAGATACGCAGTATTTT
NA,NA,TRBV30,TRBJ1-6,CAWSVYNSPLHF,TGTGCCTGGAGTGTCTATAATTCACCCCTCCACTTT
once,NA,TRBV5-4,TRBJ1-6,CASSVRDRARSPLHF,TGTGCCAGCAGCGTCAGGGATAGGGCACGGTCACCCCTCCACTTT
NA,NA,TRBV7-3,TRBJ1-1,CASSLGQNTEAFF,TGTGCCAGCAGCTTGGGACAGAACACTGAAGCTTTCTTT
NA,NA,TRBV28,TRBJ1-6,CASSLDPKSNSPLHF,TGTGCCAGCAGTTTAGACCCGAAATCCAATTCACCCCTCCACTTT
once,NA,TRBV19,TRBJ2-1,CASRDDGWSRYNEQFF,TGTGCCAGTAGAGATGACGGATGGAGTAGGTACAATGAGCAGTTCTTC
NA,NA,TRBV6-5,TRBJ2-5,CASSYGRMYQETQYF,TGTGCCAGCAGTTATGGCAGAATGTACCAAGAGACCCAGTACTTC
NA,NA,TRBV6-1,TRBJ1-5,CASSESGYSNQPQHF,TGTGCCAGCAGTGAGTCGGGTTATAGCAATCAGCCCCAGCATTTT
NA,TRBD2,TRBV3-1/TRBV3-2,TRBJ2-5,CASSPHGLVQETQYF,TGTGCCAGCAGCCCTCATGGACTAGTCCAAGAGACCCAGTACTTC
few,TRBD1,TRBV10-3,TRBJ2-2,CASKGQGVWSTGELFF,TGTGCCAGTAAGGGACAGGGGGTTTGGAGCACCGGGGAGCTGTTTTTT
NA,NA,TRBV6-1,TRBJ2-1,CASRMDGGGYNEQFF,TGTGCCAGCAGGATGGACGGAGGAGGATACAATGAGCAGTTCTTC
NA,NA,TRBV7-6,TRBJ1-3,CASSSNLLDSGNTIYF,TGTGCCAGCAGCTCCAATCTACTTGACTCTGGAAACACCATATATTTT
NA,NA,TRBV19,TRBJ2-2,CASSIDLTDLNTGELFF,TGTGCCAGTAGTATAGATCTAACGGACCTGAACACCGGGGAGCTGTTTTTT
NA,NA,TRBV9,TRBJ1-1,CASSRQNLEAFF,TGTGCCAGCAGTCGACAGAACCTAGAAGCTTTCTTT
NA,NA,TRBV28,TRBJ1-6,CASGRFYNSPLHF,TGTGCCAGCGGACGGTTCTATAATTCACCCCTCCACTTT
NA,TRBD2,TRBV28,TRBJ2-3,CASSLVGLAQYF,TGTGCCAGCAGTTTAGTGGGACTAGCCCAGTATTTT
once,NA,TRBV10-2,TRBJ1-2,CASSESSDGLVYGYTF,TGCGCCAGCAGTGAGTCTTCGGACGGTTTGGTCTATGGCTACACCTTC
NA,TRBD1,TRBV6-5,TRBJ1-6,CASSPTGVGNSPLHF,TGTGCCAGCAGTCCAACAGGGGTTGGAAATTCACCCCTCCACTTT
NA,NA,TRBV9,TRBJ1-2,CASSLPHHSTGLGGYTF,TGTGCCAGCAGTCTACCCCACCACTCGACTGGGCTAGGCGGCTACACCTTC
NA,NA,TRBV6-5,TRBJ2-7,CASIGTPSYEQYF,TGTGCCAGCATAGGGACTCCTTCCTACGAGCAGTACTTC
NA,NA,TRBV19,TRBJ1-1,CATKSVDNLDTEAFF,TGTGCCACCAAATCGGTGGACAATTTAGACACTGAAGCTTTCTTT
NA,NA,TRBV6-5,TRBJ1-6,CASTQRDRNSPLHF,TGTGCCAGCACCCAAAGGGACCGCAATTCACCCCTCCACTTT
NA,NA,TRBV6-1,TRBJ2-2,CASSEIPGFNTGELFF,TGTGCCAGCAGTGAAATCCCGGGGTTTAACACCGGGGAGCTGTTTTTT
NA,NA,TRBV6-5,TRBJ2-7,CASSPTGGYEQYF,TGTGCCAGCAGTCCGACAGGAGGGTACGAGCAGTACTTC
NA,TRBD2,TRBV6-5,TRBJ2-1,CASDSGRANEQFF,TGTGCCAGCGATAGCGGGAGGGCCAATGAGCAGTTCTTC